Below, 20 T cell receptor beta chains from the same sample are listed, as sequenced in a study of blood T cell repertoires in COVID-19. Using immunoSEQ multiplex PCR, the repertoire was profiled, and TCRdb retains in-frame clones only, with some absent. This sample has under 100,000 clones, with roughly nine tenths found just once. Sequencing was done on a sample of peripheral blood. The origin of the receptors is a man in his sixties with COVID-19, enrolled during active disease.

The chain recombines TRBV3-1 (or the pseudogene TRBV3-2) with TRBJ2-7, with 9 bases fitting TRBD1. Trimming at V came to 3 bases and at J to 1 base, leaving 1 base not matched to a gene. CDR3 length: 14 amino acids. Germline V gives CDR1 LGHDT, CDR2 YNNKEL (reference sequence). CDR3 region: CASSQGTGSYEQYF. The DNA of the CDR3 is TGTGCCAGCAGCCAGGGGACAGGGTCCTACGAGCAGTACTTC.

The rearrangement joins TRBV6-5 to TRBJ2-7; TRBD1 aligns across 7 bases. CDR1 is MNHEY and CDR2 is SVGAGI in the germline V gene. V lost 10 bases, J lost 3 bases, and 9 bases stayed unmatched. The CDR3 is made up of 13 amino acids. In DNA, the CDR3 is TGTGCCACCTCCGGGACAGCTAACTACGAGCAGTACTTC. Protein: CATSGTANYEQYF.

The chain uses TRBV29-1 and TRBJ2-7; 9 bases match TRBD2. The CDR3 totals 20 residues. Looked up from germline, CDR1 is SQVTM and CDR2 is ANQGSEA. Trimming took 4 bases from V and 4 from J; bases not matched to a gene: 26. Here the CDR3 DNA reads TGCAGCGTTGTTCTCGAGGGTCTAGCGGGGAACTCGATTCCATTTTACGAGCAGTACTTC. Protein: CSVVLEGLAGNSIPFYEQYF.

V is TRBV28 and J is TRBJ1-1, with 9 bases identical to TRBD1. This CDR3 is built from 15 residues. V lost 7 bases and J lost 6; bases outside the gene matches: 12. Germline CDR1 is MDHEN and CDR2 is SYDVKM. CDR3 amino acids: CASINRDRDTPEAFF. CDR3 bases: TGTGCCAGCATTAACCGGGACAGGGATACCCCTGAAGCTTTCTTT.

This clone was counted a single time. The chain carries TRBV29-1 and TRBJ2-6, with a tentative D call TRBD2 (5 bases). The germline gives CDR1 SQVTM, CDR2 ANQGSEA. The V end lost 7 bases, the J end lost 0 bases, and 7 bases lay between the germline ends. This CDR3 comprises 13 residues. This CDR3 is CSARGSGANVLTF. CDR3 nucleotides: TGCAGCGCTCGGGGCTCTGGGGCCAACGTCCTGACTTTC. The entire variable domain, with the rest obtained from reference TRBV29-1 and TRBJ2-6, is as follows: SAVISQKPSRDICQRGTSLTIQCQVDSQVTMMFWYRQQPGQSLTLIATANQGSEATYESGFVIDKFPISRPNLTFSTLTVSNMSPEDSSIYLCSARGSGANVLTFGAGSRLTVL.

This sequence joins TRBV6-1 and TRBJ1-1; D is possibly TRBD1 (6 bases). The CDR3 extends over 15 amino acids. Germline CDR1 is MNHNS and CDR2 is SASEGT. Trimming left V 3 bases short and J 0 bases short, with 11 bases between. CDR3 residues: CASSDQGRVNTEAFF. CDR3 nucleotide sequence: TGTGCCAGCAGTGACCAGGGGAGGGTGAACACTGAAGCTTTCTTT.

The count of this clone is one. The chain carries TRBV18 and TRBJ2-2; 10 nucleotides match TRBD2. V trimming: 3 bases; J trimming: 1 base; junction bases outside the gene matches: 2. CDR1 and CDR2 (germline): KGHSH, LQKENI. This CDR3 region has 16 residues. The CDR3 spells CASSPASGRNTGELFF. The DNA for the CDR3 is TGTGCCAGCTCACCCGCTAGCGGGAGGAACACCGGGGAGCTGTTTTTT.

V usage is TRBV30 and J usage is TRBJ2-1; 9 bases are a match to TRBD2. Germline CDR1 GTSNPN, CDR2 SVGIG (reference sequence). This CDR3 contains 15 residues. J gave up 7 bases and V 3 bases, and 10 bases lay outside the gene matches. The CDR3 bases are TGTGCCTGGAGGGCCGGGCTAGCGGGAATGAATGAGCAGTTCTTC. Protein: CAWRAGLAGMNEQFF.

The rearrangement joins TRBV27 to TRBJ1-1, with TRBD1 identical over 9 bases. V dropped 6 bases and J dropped 10; count of bases not matched to a gene: 9. Germline CDR1 MNHEY, CDR2 SMNVEV (reference sequence). The CDR3 sequence is 13 residues long. As DNA, the CDR3 is TGTGCCAGCAGCCACAGGACAGGGGAGAGAGCTTTCTTT. Its translation is CASSHRTGERAFF.

The chain carries TRBV10-3 and TRBJ1-1; D may be TRBD1 (5 bases). V lost 6 bases to trimming and J lost 3 bases, with 17 bases between them. CDR3 length: 15 amino acids. Germline V gene lookup returns CDR1 ENHRY and CDR2 SYGVKD. CDR3 in amino acids: CAIRPGLNLDTEAFF. The CDR3 region has the DNA TGTGCCATCAGGCCGGGACTAAACTTGGACACTGAAGCTTTCTTT.

This chain joins TRBV3-1 (or the pseudogene TRBV3-2) and TRBJ1-5; D not resolved. Trimming left V 2 bases short and J 6 bases short, with 8 bases between. Germline CDR1 LGHDT, CDR2 YNNKEL (reference sequence). This CDR3 is 13 amino acids long. CDR3 amino acids: CASSQNPGQPQHF. The CDR3 nucleotides read TGTGCCAGCAGCCAAAACCCGGGTCAGCCCCAGCATTTT.

The chain recombines TRBV4-1 with TRBJ2-7, with 10 nucleotides matching TRBD1. This CDR3 is 18 amino acids long. CDR1 and CDR2 (germline): MGHRA, YSYEKL. The ends lost 3 bases at V and 7 bases at J; junction bases unmatched: 18. The CDR3 loop reads CASSHSNSGTGVRREQYF. CDR3 DNA sequence: TGCGCCAGCAGCCATTCAAATTCCGGGACAGGGGTCCGTCGAGAGCAGTACTTC.

This sequence joins TRBV5-4 and TRBJ2-3; 10 nucleotides match TRBD2. CDR3 size: 15 residues. Germline CDR1 is SGHNT and CDR2 is YYREEE (reference sequence). Losses at the gene ends were 6 bases for V and 1 base for J; bases not matched to a gene: 5. Here the CDR3 reads CASNPGTSGTDTQYF. CDR3 DNA: TGTGCCAGCAACCCCGGGACTAGCGGCACAGATACGCAGTATTTT.

The chain couples TRBV19 to TRBJ1-3; the match to TRBD1 covers 7 bases. J was trimmed by 2 bases and V by 1 base; bases with no gene match: 2. Looked up from germline, CDR1 is LNHDA and CDR2 is SQIVND (reference sequence). The CDR3 runs to 15 residues. The CDR3 region has the DNA TGTGCCAGTAGTATAGCCGGGACAGCTGGAAACACCATATATTTT. Its translation is CASSIAGTAGNTIYF.

The CDR3 nucleotides are TGTGCCAGCAGCCCCGGTATAACGAACACCGGGGAGCTGTTTTTT. Its protein is CASSPGITNTGELFF. The chain couples TRBV4-2 to TRBJ2-2; D gene ambiguous. The ends were cut back, 4 bases at V and 0 bases at J, with 9 bases in the middle. Looked up from germline, CDR1 is LGHNA and CDR2 is YNFKEQ. This CDR3 region has 15 residues.

The chain couples TRBV24-1 to TRBJ2-3, with a tentative D call TRBD2 (5 bases). Germline V gene lookup returns CDR1 KGHDR and CDR2 SFDVKD. V shed 0 bases and J shed 7 bases, with 10 bases lying between them. CDR3 length: 14 amino acids. CDR3 amino acids: CATSDLHDGNTQYF. CDR3 coding DNA: TGTGCCACCAGTGATTTGCACGACGGGAATACGCAGTATTTT.

The chain has TRBV7-9 and TRBJ2-7; tentatively, D is TRBD1 (5 bases). Between the trimmed V and J ends, which lost 5 bases and 4 bases, there was a span of 12 bases. CDR1 is SEHNR, CDR2 FQNEAQ, per germline (reference sequence). This CDR3 region has 13 residues. CDR3 sequence reads: CASSQDTFYEQYF. In DNA form, the CDR3 reads TGTGCCAGCAGCCAGGACACATTTTACGAGCAGTACTTC.

The chain carries TRBV7-9 and TRBJ2-4, with D possibly being TRBD2 (5 bases). Trimming shortened V by 5 bases and J by 0 bases, and 20 bases separated the two germline ends. The CDR3 is 18 residues long. In germline, CDR1 is SEHNR, CDR2 FQNEAQ (reference sequence). The CDR3 here is CASSPTSGFPLAKNIQYF. Written as DNA, the CDR3 is TGTGCCAGCAGCCCTACCTCGGGGTTCCCACTAGCCAAAAACATTCAGTACTTC.

The rearrangement links TRBV28 to TRBJ1-3; 7 bases are shared with TRBD1. The CDR3 loop spans 16 amino acids. Germline V gene data show CDR1 as MDHEN and CDR2 as SYDVKM. The J segment lost 0 bases and the V segment lost 6 bases, leaving 8 bases of the junction unmatched. The CDR3 spells CASSPQEGASGNTIYF. The CDR3 DNA follows: TGTGCCAGCAGCCCTCAGGAGGGGGCCTCTGGAAACACCATATATTTT.

The chain employs TRBV11-2 and TRBJ2-7; D is unclear. Trimming removed 7 bases from V and 3 bases from J, with 16 bases in between. Germline V gives CDR1 SGHAT, CDR2 FQNNGV. CDR3 size: 14 residues. The CDR3: CASTPPGSDYEQYF. CDR3 in DNA: TGTGCCAGCACCCCTCCCGGGTCGGACTACGAGCAGTACTTC.